This T cell receptor (beta chain) was documented in a study of shared clonotypes between healthy human individuals. Germline V gene data show CDR1 as SGHTA and CDR2 as FQGTGA. This CDR3 is built from 14 residues. The J segment lost 5 bases and the V segment lost 0 bases, leaving 0 bases of the junction unmatched. Unsorted samples used 85 million to 90 million PBMCs for genomic DNA. The quantity of DNA used in unsorted PBMC replicate PCRs was 250 to 350 ng, corresponding to 25,000 to 35,000 T cell genomes. Measured with immunoSEQ multiplex PCR; TCRdb has only the in-frame clones, and not every one. The table has about half a million clones, 81% seen once.

This TCR was sampled from a woman between 35 and 50 years old in good health. Some clones in this sample may be carry-over from other donors' samples. The chain has TRBV7-3 and TRBJ2-1, with TRBD2 identical over 8 bases. Sequences were obtained from PBMCs. The CDR3 here is CASSLTSGNNEQFF. CDR3 DNA sequence: TGTGCCAGCAGCTTAACTAGCGGGAACAATGAGCAGTTCTTC.